The 10 T cell receptor beta chains given below trace back to one sample, sequenced in a study of CD8+ T cells in alopecia areata. Once RNA had been extracted, it was reverse transcribed into cDNA to act as the sequencing template. Clones were read by immunoSEQ multiplex PCR, and TCRdb kept only the in-frame ones, dropping some. This repertoire shows under 250,000 clones, about three fifths found once; its top ten account for more than 0.4%. This sample comprised CD4+ T cells sorted from blood, obtained at week 0. The receptors originated from a human donor with alopecia areata.

The table lists this clone with a few counts. J is TRBJ1-2 and V is TRBV15; unclear D gene. V lost 0 bases, J lost 2 bases, and 7 bases lay in between. Germline CDR1 is LNHNV and CDR2 is YYDKDF (reference sequence). CDR3 size: 14 residues. This chain's CDR3 is CATSRDPTNYGYTF. The DNA for the CDR3 is TGTGCCACCAGCAGAGATCCCACCAACTATGGCTACACCTTC.

The CDR3 sequence is CASRTLPYEQYF. CDR3 bases: TGTGCCAGCAGAACCTTACCCTACGAGCAGTACTTC. The V and J genes are TRBV2 and TRBJ2-7; D not certain. Germline V gene sequence: CDR1 SNHLY, CDR2 FYNNEI. This CDR3 comprises 12 residues. The V end was cut by 6 bases, the J end by 2 bases, with 8 bases between. The full variable domain, in which reference TRBV2 and TRBJ2-7 provide the parts outside the CDR3, is EPEVTQTPSHQVTQMGQEVILRCVPISNHLYFYWYRQILGQKVEFLVSFYNNEISEKSEIFDDQFSVERPDGSNFTLKIRSTKLEDSAMYFCASRTLPYEQYFGPGTRLTVT.

The gene calls are TRBV5-1 and TRBJ2-7; perhaps TRBD1 as D (6 bases). V lost 3 bases and J lost 2, with 21 bases in between. This CDR3 comprises 17 residues. Germline lookup yields CDR1 SGHRS and CDR2 YFSETQ. Here the CDR3 DNA reads TGCGCCAGCAGCTCTTTTTGGGACACCCGAGCTACCTACGAGCAGTACTTC. Residues: CASSSFWDTRATYEQYF.

J is TRBJ2-7 and V is TRBV5-6; the D gene is possibly TRBD2 (6 bases). Trimming removed 2 bases from V and 5 bases from J, with 11 bases in between. Per the germline V gene, CDR1 is SGHDT and CDR2 is YYEEEE. CDR3 size: 13 residues. The CDR3 DNA sequence: TGTGCCAGCAGCTTTAGCGGTCTCGACGAGCAGTACTTC. Translating gives CASSFSGLDEQYF.

This rearrangement joins TRBV7-3 to TRBJ1-2; D uncertain. Germline V gene data show CDR1 as SGHTA and CDR2 as FQGTGA. V was trimmed by 0 bases and J by 10 bases, leaving 18 bases between them. CDR3 length equals 15 residues. The CDR3 spells CASSLTSDRSDPYTF. The CDR3 nucleotides read TGTGCCAGCAGCTTAACGTCAGACCGTTCCGACCCCTACACCTTC.

This clone has just a few counts. The chain carries TRBV6-4 and TRBJ1-5; D gene uncertain. With 4 bases removed from V and 3 bases from J, the gap between germline ends came to 10 bases. The CDR3 has 14 amino acids. CDR1 and CDR2 (germline): MRHNA, SNTAGT. The CDR3 spells CASSGTAINQPQHF. CDR3 in DNA: TGTGCCAGCAGTGGAACAGCCATCAATCAGCCCCAGCATTTT.

The rearrangement joins TRBV7-3 to TRBJ2-1; 7 bases line up with TRBD1. Trimming at V came to 4 bases and at J to 9 bases, leaving 3 bases not matched to a gene. CDR3 length equals 12 residues. In germline, CDR1 is SGHTA, CDR2 FQGTGA. The DNA of the CDR3 is TGTGCCAGCAGCTACTACAGGGGTGAGCAGTTCTTC. Translated: CASSYYRGEQFF. Combining the CDR3 with reference TRBV7-3 and TRBJ2-1 gives the whole variable domain GAGVSQTPSNKVTEKGKYVELRCDPISGHTALYWYRQSLGQGPEFLIYFQGTGAADDSGLPNDRFFAVRPEGSVSTLKIQRTERGDSAVYLCASSYYRGEQFFGPGTRLTVL.

V usage is TRBV18 and J usage is TRBJ2-1; 8 positions agree with TRBD1. This CDR3 has 20 amino acids. Trimming cost V 3 bases and J 4 bases; bases outside gene matches: 20. CDR1 and CDR2 (germline): KGHSH, LQKENI. The CDR3 region is CASSPSRDRNDLASYNEQFF. CDR3 sequence (DNA): TGTGCCAGCTCACCTTCCCGGGACAGGAACGACTTAGCGTCTTACAATGAGCAGTTCTTC.

This clone was counted between two and nine times. This chain uses TRBV6-1 with TRBJ1-1; D may be TRBD1 (5 bases). V was trimmed by 2 bases and J by 1 base, leaving 8 bases between them. The CDR3 is 14 residues long. Germline lookup yields CDR1 MNHNS and CDR2 SASEGT. CDR3 coding DNA: TGTGCCAGCAGTGAAAAAGGGGCGAACACTGAAGCTTTCTTT. This encodes CASSEKGANTEAFF.

The rearrangement uses TRBV6-5 and TRBJ1-1, with D possibly TRBD1 on 5 matching bases. Trimming took 7 bases from V and 1 from J, leaving 16 bases between them. CDR1 is MNHEY, CDR2 SVGAGI, per germline. CDR3 length: 15 residues. CDR3 in amino acids: CASTPPGRRNTEAFF. DNA of the CDR3: TGTGCCAGCACCCCACCGGGACGGAGGAACACTGAAGCTTTCTTT.